The sequence of this T cell receptor beta chain was determined in a study of T cell changes during pregnancy in multiple sclerosis. Germline V CDR1 and CDR2: SGDLS, YYNGEE. Trimming removed 0 bases from V and 4 bases from J, with 11 bases in between. This CDR3 contains 15 residues. The repertoire was sequenced with immunoSEQ multiplex PCR; TCRdb's copy has only in-frame clones and lacks some. Of 50,000 to 80,000 clones listed, more than 90% were seen once; the top ten hold roughly 1.3%. The V call is TRBV9, the J call TRBJ2-1, with D unresolved. This specimen consisted of peripheral blood, obtained in the second trimester of pregnancy. The clonotype comes from a female donor with multiple sclerosis, enrolled in a pregnancy study. The CDR3 region has the DNA TGTGCCAGCAGCGTAGACGGTTCACAGTACAATGAGCAGTTCTTC. This encodes CASSVDGSQYNEQFF.